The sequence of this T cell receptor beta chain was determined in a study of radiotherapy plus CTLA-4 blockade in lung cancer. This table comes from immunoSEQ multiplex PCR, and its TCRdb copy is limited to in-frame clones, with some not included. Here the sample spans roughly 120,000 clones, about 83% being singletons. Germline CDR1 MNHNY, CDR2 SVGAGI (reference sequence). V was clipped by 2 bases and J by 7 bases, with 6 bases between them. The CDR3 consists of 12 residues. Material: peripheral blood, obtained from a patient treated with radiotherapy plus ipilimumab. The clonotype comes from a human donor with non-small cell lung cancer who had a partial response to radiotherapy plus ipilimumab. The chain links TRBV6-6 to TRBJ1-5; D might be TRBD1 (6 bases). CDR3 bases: TGTGCCAGCAGTTACCAGGGGCAGCCCCAGCATTTT. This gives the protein CASSYQGQPQHF.